These T cell receptor beta chains were read from a single sample in a study of cytomegalovirus exposure and HLA in healthy donors. Sequencing used immunoSEQ multiplex PCR; TCRdb keeps in-frame clones, though not all of them. The data hold 140,000 to 150,000 clones, with around two thirds observed a single time. The sample taken for sequencing was PBMCs. These receptors were taken from a young woman in good health and CMV-seronegative. The CDR3 runs from the conserved cysteine through the conserved F or W. Each record gives: J gene, clone size, V gene, D gene, CDR3 DNA, CDR3 protein. D genes are given only for firm matches. Only some rows state a clone size, as once, few, many or a class for expanded clones.

j_gene: TRBJ1-1
abundance: few
v_gene: TRBV7-9
d_gene: NA
CDR3nt: TGTGCCACTAGACCTGAAGCTTTCTTT
CDR3aa: CATRPEAFF

j_gene: TRBJ2-5
abundance: few
v_gene: TRBV10-3
d_gene: TRBD2
CDR3nt: TGTGCCACCCGGTTAGCGGGAGGCCTGCAAGAGACCCAGTACTTC
CDR3aa: CATRLAGGLQETQYF

j_gene: TRBJ2-5
abundance: NA
v_gene: TRBV28
d_gene: TRBD2
CDR3nt: TGTGCCAGCAGCCCCCCTCTGGGAGGGTCCGAGACCCAGTACTTC
CDR3aa: CASSPPLGGSETQYF

j_gene: TRBJ2-7
abundance: NA
v_gene: TRBV14
d_gene: TRBD1
CDR3nt: TGTGCCAGCAGTGCCGGGACAGTGCACTACGAGCAGTACTTC
CDR3aa: CASSAGTVHYEQYF

j_gene: TRBJ2-2
abundance: NA
v_gene: TRBV4-2
d_gene: TRBD1
CDR3nt: TGTGCCAGCAGCCCAGACAGGGGCCCCGGGGAGCTGTTTTTT
CDR3aa: CASSPDRGPGELFF

j_gene: TRBJ1-1
abundance: once
v_gene: TRBV7-2
d_gene: NA
CDR3nt: TGTGCCAGCAGTCGAGGGCGCAGCGGTAACACTGAAGCTTTCTTT
CDR3aa: CASSRGRSGNTEAFF

j_gene: TRBJ2-5
abundance: NA
v_gene: TRBV7-2
d_gene: NA
CDR3nt: TGTGCCAGCAGCTTAGGGAACAGAAAAGAGACCCAGTACTTC
CDR3aa: CASSLGNRKETQYF

j_gene: TRBJ2-2
abundance: NA
v_gene: TRBV18
d_gene: NA
CDR3nt: TGTGCCAGCTCACCACCGAGGGGGAGTAGTAACACCGGGGAGCTGTTTTTT
CDR3aa: CASSPPRGSSNTGELFF

j_gene: TRBJ2-1
abundance: NA
v_gene: TRBV19
d_gene: NA
CDR3nt: TGTGCCAGTAGTATAGGCCCGGAGCCTTACAATGAGCAGTTCTTC
CDR3aa: CASSIGPEPYNEQFF

j_gene: TRBJ1-6
abundance: NA
v_gene: TRBV15
d_gene: TRBD1
CDR3nt: TGTGCCACCAGCAGAGATCTCGGACAGGGACTCTCACCCCTCCACTTT
CDR3aa: CATSRDLGQGLSPLHF

j_gene: TRBJ2-1
abundance: NA
v_gene: TRBV5-1
d_gene: NA
CDR3nt: TGCGCCAGCAGCTTGGCCGCTAGCGAAAGGGAGCAGTTCTTC
CDR3aa: CASSLAASEREQFF

j_gene: TRBJ2-3
abundance: NA
v_gene: TRBV11-2
d_gene: TRBD1
CDR3nt: TGTGCCAGCAGCCAGGGGGACCACACAGATACGCAGTATTTT
CDR3aa: CASSQGDHTDTQYF

j_gene: TRBJ1-5
abundance: NA
v_gene: TRBV30
d_gene: NA
CDR3nt: TGTGCCTGGAGTCCTGAAACGCGGGGCAGCAATCAGCCCCAGCATTTT
CDR3aa: CAWSPETRGSNQPQHF

j_gene: TRBJ2-2
abundance: NA
v_gene: TRBV5-1
d_gene: TRBD1
CDR3nt: TGCGCCAGCAACCCGGGACAGGAGGTCACCGGGGAGCTGTTTTTT
CDR3aa: CASNPGQEVTGELFF

j_gene: TRBJ1-2
abundance: NA
v_gene: TRBV7-9
d_gene: TRBD1
CDR3nt: TGTGCCAGCAGCTCCTCGGGACAGCTTCGGAACTATGGCTACACCTTC
CDR3aa: CASSSSGQLRNYGYTF

j_gene: TRBJ2-5
abundance: NA
v_gene: TRBV5-1
d_gene: TRBD1
CDR3nt: TGCGCCAGCAGCTTACAGGGGGCCCGAGAGACCCAGTACTTC
CDR3aa: CASSLQGARETQYF

j_gene: TRBJ1-2
abundance: NA
v_gene: TRBV5-8
d_gene: TRBD1
CDR3nt: TGTGCCAGCAGCTTACAGGGGCCCAGTACTGTCTATGGCTACACCTTC
CDR3aa: CASSLQGPSTVYGYTF

j_gene: TRBJ2-3
abundance: NA
v_gene: TRBV10-1
d_gene: TRBD2
CDR3nt: TGCGCCAGCAGTGAGTTCGCGGGGGGGCGGGGGGTGACAGATACGCAGTATTTT
CDR3aa: CASSEFAGGRGVTDTQYF

j_gene: TRBJ2-1
abundance: few
v_gene: TRBV6-5
d_gene: TRBD2
CDR3nt: TGTGCCAGCAGGAACGGTGCGGGGGAGTACAATGAGCAGTTCTTC
CDR3aa: CASRNGAGEYNEQFF

j_gene: TRBJ2-5
abundance: NA
v_gene: TRBV6-5
d_gene: TRBD1
CDR3nt: TGTGCCAGCAGTTACTCGGGACAGCCGCAAGAGACCCAGTACTTC
CDR3aa: CASSYSGQPQETQYF

j_gene: TRBJ1-2
abundance: NA
v_gene: TRBV5-4
d_gene: NA
CDR3nt: TGTGCCAGCAGCTTGGACAGCGGAGGGGGCTACACCTTC
CDR3aa: CASSLDSGGGYTF

j_gene: TRBJ2-1
abundance: NA
v_gene: TRBV5-1
d_gene: TRBD1
CDR3nt: TGCGCCAGCAGCTTGGTAGGGGGCGATTATAATGAGCAGTTCTTC
CDR3aa: CASSLVGGDYNEQFF

j_gene: TRBJ2-5
abundance: NA
v_gene: TRBV5-1
d_gene: TRBD2
CDR3nt: TGCGCCAGCAGCATGTGGACTAGCGGGGGAGAGACCCAGTACTTC
CDR3aa: CASSMWTSGGETQYF

j_gene: TRBJ1-1
abundance: few
v_gene: TRBV11-2
d_gene: TRBD1
CDR3nt: TGTGCCAGCAGCCCGCGGACAGGGGGCGCTGGGAACACTGAAGCTTTCTTT
CDR3aa: CASSPRTGGAGNTEAFF

j_gene: TRBJ2-3
abundance: NA
v_gene: TRBV15
d_gene: TRBD2
CDR3nt: TGTGCCACCAGCGGGGGGACTAGCGGGGATACGCAGTATTTT
CDR3aa: CATSGGTSGDTQYF

j_gene: TRBJ2-3
abundance: NA
v_gene: TRBV29-1
d_gene: NA
CDR3nt: TGCAGCGTTGAAGCCGGGACTCGGCGCACAGATACGCAGTATTTT
CDR3aa: CSVEAGTRRTDTQYF

j_gene: TRBJ2-1
abundance: NA
v_gene: TRBV28
d_gene: TRBD2
CDR3nt: TGTGCCAGCAGCGAGCTAGCGGGGGGCCACTCTGAGCAGTTCTTC
CDR3aa: CASSELAGGHSEQFF

j_gene: TRBJ1-5
abundance: NA
v_gene: TRBV4-3
d_gene: NA
CDR3nt: TGCGCCAGCAGCCAAGAAATCAGGGGAAATCAGCCCCAGCATTTT
CDR3aa: CASSQEIRGNQPQHF

j_gene: TRBJ1-5
abundance: NA
v_gene: TRBV18
d_gene: TRBD1
CDR3nt: TGTGCCAGCTCACCAGGGACAGGGGGGGATCAGCCCCAGCATTTT
CDR3aa: CASSPGTGGDQPQHF

j_gene: TRBJ2-6
abundance: NA
v_gene: TRBV10-3
d_gene: TRBD1
CDR3nt: TGTGCCATCAGCATTGACAGGGCTTTAATTCCTGTCTCTGGGGCCAACGTCCTGACTTTC
CDR3aa: CAISIDRALIPVSGANVLTF

j_gene: TRBJ2-2
abundance: NA
v_gene: TRBV2
d_gene: NA
CDR3nt: TGTGCCAGCAGTGAGGCGAGTCTGCGAGGCGGGGAGCTGTTTTTT
CDR3aa: CASSEASLRGGELFF

j_gene: TRBJ1-2
abundance: NA
v_gene: TRBV5-6
d_gene: TRBD1
CDR3nt: TGTGCCAGCAACCCCATTTCCGGGACAGGGACCTATGGCTACACCTTC
CDR3aa: CASNPISGTGTYGYTF

j_gene: TRBJ2-3
abundance: once
v_gene: TRBV28
d_gene: TRBD2
CDR3nt: TGTGCCAGCAGTTTATACCCCACAGCGGGGAGCACAGATACGCAGTATTTT
CDR3aa: CASSLYPTAGSTDTQYF

j_gene: TRBJ1-1
abundance: NA
v_gene: TRBV25-1
d_gene: TRBD1
CDR3nt: TGTGCCAGCAGTGGGAAGACAGGGGGCACTGAAGCTTTCTTT
CDR3aa: CASSGKTGGTEAFF

j_gene: TRBJ1-2
abundance: NA
v_gene: TRBV25-1
d_gene: NA
CDR3nt: TGTGCCAGCAGTGACCGACAGGACTATGGCTACACCTTC
CDR3aa: CASSDRQDYGYTF

j_gene: TRBJ2-2
abundance: once
v_gene: TRBV2
d_gene: TRBD1
CDR3nt: TGTGCCAGCAGTGAGACAGGGGGTCGCACCGGGGAGCTGTTTTTT
CDR3aa: CASSETGGRTGELFF

j_gene: TRBJ2-4
abundance: NA
v_gene: TRBV5-6
d_gene: NA
CDR3nt: TGTGCCAGCAGGACAACCGGTGGCATCAAAAACATTCAGTACTTC
CDR3aa: CASRTTGGIKNIQYF

j_gene: TRBJ2-7
abundance: NA
v_gene: TRBV9
d_gene: NA
CDR3nt: TGTGCCAGCAGCGAGGGAGGCCAGTCCTACGAGCAGTACTTC
CDR3aa: CASSEGGQSYEQYF

j_gene: TRBJ1-1
abundance: NA
v_gene: TRBV5-4
d_gene: NA
CDR3nt: TGTGCCAGCAGTACCGGGTTAGGCCTAACTGCCAAGCTGGGAGCTTTCTTT
CDR3aa: CASSTGLGLTAKLGAFF

j_gene: TRBJ2-2
abundance: NA
v_gene: TRBV15
d_gene: TRBD1
CDR3nt: TGTGCCACCAGCAGACCAGCACACGGGACAGTGTACACCGGGGAGCTGTTTTTT
CDR3aa: CATSRPAHGTVYTGELFF

j_gene: TRBJ2-7
abundance: NA
v_gene: TRBV6-5
d_gene: TRBD2
CDR3nt: TGTGCCAGCAGTGTCGGGACTAGCACCAAGCAGTACTTC
CDR3aa: CASSVGTSTKQYF

j_gene: TRBJ1-3
abundance: NA
v_gene: TRBV11-2
d_gene: NA
CDR3nt: TGTGCCAGCAGCTTAGGAGGGATCAGGGGTGGAGGAAACACCATATATTTT
CDR3aa: CASSLGGIRGGGNTIYF

j_gene: TRBJ2-1
abundance: NA
v_gene: TRBV6-1
d_gene: NA
CDR3nt: TGTGCCAGCAGTGACAGGGGTTCCCCGCTCCTAACTAAGGAGCAGTTCTTC
CDR3aa: CASSDRGSPLLTKEQFF

j_gene: TRBJ2-1
abundance: few
v_gene: TRBV4-3
d_gene: TRBD2
CDR3nt: TGCGCCAGCAGCCAAGATCAGTCTAGCGGGGGGGCCCATGAGCAGTTCTTC
CDR3aa: CASSQDQSSGGAHEQFF

j_gene: TRBJ2-5
abundance: NA
v_gene: TRBV6-1
d_gene: NA
CDR3nt: TGTGCCAGCAATCAGGGAATCCCACAAGAGACCCAGTACTTC
CDR3aa: CASNQGIPQETQYF

j_gene: TRBJ2-1
abundance: NA
v_gene: TRBV6-5
d_gene: TRBD1
CDR3nt: TGTGCCAGCAGCCGAGGACAGGGGGCCCACAATGAGCAGTTCTTC
CDR3aa: CASSRGQGAHNEQFF

j_gene: TRBJ2-3
abundance: NA
v_gene: TRBV10-3
d_gene: TRBD2
CDR3nt: TGTGCCATCAGTGAGGGTCTAGCGGGGGGCAGCACAGATACGCAGTATTTT
CDR3aa: CAISEGLAGGSTDTQYF

j_gene: TRBJ1-1
abundance: few
v_gene: TRBV7-2
d_gene: TRBD1
CDR3nt: TGTGCCAGCAGCTTGGGCTCAGGGGGAAGGATCACTGAAGCTTTCTTT
CDR3aa: CASSLGSGGRITEAFF

j_gene: TRBJ1-1
abundance: NA
v_gene: TRBV5-1
d_gene: NA
CDR3nt: TGCGCCAGCAGCTTGGCCCCGGGAGTGTTGACTGAAGCTTTCTTT
CDR3aa: CASSLAPGVLTEAFF

j_gene: TRBJ2-7
abundance: NA
v_gene: TRBV13
d_gene: NA
CDR3nt: TGTGCCAGCAGCTTAGGCTGGACAGCGCTTGAAATGCACCCTCGAAACTACGAGCAGTACTTC
CDR3aa: CASSLGWTALEMHPRNYEQYF

j_gene: TRBJ2-4
abundance: NA
v_gene: TRBV6-5
d_gene: NA
CDR3nt: TGTGCCAGCAGTTTCCTATCCTCGAACATTCAGTACTTC
CDR3aa: CASSFLSSNIQYF

j_gene: TRBJ1-6
abundance: few
v_gene: TRBV5-6
d_gene: NA
CDR3nt: TGTGCCAGCAGCCAGGGTGAGAAGAACTCCTATAATTCACCCCTCCACTTT
CDR3aa: CASSQGEKNSYNSPLHF

j_gene: TRBJ2-1
abundance: NA
v_gene: TRBV30
d_gene: TRBD2
CDR3nt: TGTGCCTGGAGCTCCGGACTAGCGGTTTACAATGAGCAGTTCTTC
CDR3aa: CAWSSGLAVYNEQFF

j_gene: TRBJ1-1
abundance: NA
v_gene: TRBV5-1
d_gene: NA
CDR3nt: TGCGCCAGCAGCCCGGAACGACCGGACAGATCCTACACTGAAGCTTTCTTT
CDR3aa: CASSPERPDRSYTEAFF

j_gene: TRBJ1-2
abundance: NA
v_gene: TRBV28
d_gene: NA
CDR3nt: TGTGCCAGCAGTTTTGTGTCTAGTTTTGGATATGGCTACACCTTC
CDR3aa: CASSFVSSFGYGYTF

j_gene: TRBJ2-3
abundance: NA
v_gene: TRBV28
d_gene: TRBD2
CDR3nt: TGTGCCAGCGGATCTACTAGCGGGGGAACAGATACGCAGTATTTT
CDR3aa: CASGSTSGGTDTQYF

j_gene: TRBJ1-2
abundance: NA
v_gene: TRBV28
d_gene: TRBD1
CDR3nt: TGTGCCAGCAGTGGGGACAGGGCCCCTATCGATGGCTACACCTTC
CDR3aa: CASSGDRAPIDGYTF

j_gene: TRBJ2-1
abundance: NA
v_gene: TRBV7-9
d_gene: TRBD2
CDR3nt: TGTTCCAGCAGCTTCGGGGGGGGCGAATACAATGAGCAGTTCTTC
CDR3aa: CSSSFGGGEYNEQFF

j_gene: TRBJ2-3
abundance: few
v_gene: TRBV14
d_gene: NA
CDR3nt: TGTGCCAGCAGCCATAATGGGTGGACAAGCACAGATACGCAGTATTTT
CDR3aa: CASSHNGWTSTDTQYF